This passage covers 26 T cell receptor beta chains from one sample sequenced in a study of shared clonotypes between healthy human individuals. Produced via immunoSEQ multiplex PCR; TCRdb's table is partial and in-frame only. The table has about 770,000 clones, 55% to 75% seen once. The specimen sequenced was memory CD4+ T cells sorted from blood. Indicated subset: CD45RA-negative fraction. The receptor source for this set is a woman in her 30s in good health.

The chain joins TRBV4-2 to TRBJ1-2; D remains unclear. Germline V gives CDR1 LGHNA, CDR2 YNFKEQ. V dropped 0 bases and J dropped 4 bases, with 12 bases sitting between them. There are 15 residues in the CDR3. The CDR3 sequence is CASSQDLGILYGYTF. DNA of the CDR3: TGTGCCAGCAGCCAAGATCTGGGCATCCTCTATGGCTACACCTTC.

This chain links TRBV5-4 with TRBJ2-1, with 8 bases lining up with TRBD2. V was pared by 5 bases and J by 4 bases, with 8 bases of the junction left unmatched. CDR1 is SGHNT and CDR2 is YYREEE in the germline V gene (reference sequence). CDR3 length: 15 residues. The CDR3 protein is CASRLLAEGYNEQFF. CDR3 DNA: TGTGCCAGCAGGCTACTAGCGGAGGGGTACAATGAGCAGTTCTTC.

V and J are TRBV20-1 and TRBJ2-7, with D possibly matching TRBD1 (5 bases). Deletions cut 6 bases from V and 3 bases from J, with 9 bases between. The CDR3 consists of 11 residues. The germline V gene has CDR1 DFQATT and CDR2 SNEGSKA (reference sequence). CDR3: CSAGVDYEQYF. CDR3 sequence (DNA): TGCAGTGCAGGGGTGGACTACGAGCAGTACTTC.

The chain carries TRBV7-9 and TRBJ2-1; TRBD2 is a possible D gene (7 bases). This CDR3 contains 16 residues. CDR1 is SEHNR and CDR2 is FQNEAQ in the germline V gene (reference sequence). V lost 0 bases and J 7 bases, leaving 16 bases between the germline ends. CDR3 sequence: CASSLAGLGGRNEQFF. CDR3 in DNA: TGTGCCAGCAGCTTAGCAGGACTAGGGGGAAGGAATGAGCAGTTCTTC.

The CDR3 bases are TGCGCCAGCAAGCCGGGACAGGGGCCCCCCAAGGTC. Amino acids: CASKPGQGPPKV. The rearrangement joins TRBV10-2 to TRBJ2-7; TRBD1 aligns across 10 bases. CDR3 length: 12 amino acids. The germline CDR1 and CDR2 sequences are WSHSY and SAAADI.

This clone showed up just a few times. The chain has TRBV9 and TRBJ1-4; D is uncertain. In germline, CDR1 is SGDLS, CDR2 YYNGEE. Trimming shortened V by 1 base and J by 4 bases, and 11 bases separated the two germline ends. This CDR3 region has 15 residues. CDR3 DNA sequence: TGTGCCAGCAGCGTAAGTCCGAGCCTTAATGAAAAACTGTTTTTT. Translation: CASSVSPSLNEKLFF.

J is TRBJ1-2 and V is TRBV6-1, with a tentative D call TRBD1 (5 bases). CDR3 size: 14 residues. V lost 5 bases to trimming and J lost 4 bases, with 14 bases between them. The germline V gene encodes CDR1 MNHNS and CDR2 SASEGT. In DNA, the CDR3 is TGTGCCAGCAGTCCGACCCAGGGTTTCTATGGCTACACCTTC. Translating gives CASSPTQGFYGYTF.

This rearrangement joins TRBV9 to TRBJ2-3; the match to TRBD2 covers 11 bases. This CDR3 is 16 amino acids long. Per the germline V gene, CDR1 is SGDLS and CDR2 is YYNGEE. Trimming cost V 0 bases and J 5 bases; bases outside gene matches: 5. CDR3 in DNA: TGTGCCAGCAGCGTAGGAGTTAGCGGGAGGGTAGATACGCAGTATTTT. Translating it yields CASSVGVSGRVDTQYF. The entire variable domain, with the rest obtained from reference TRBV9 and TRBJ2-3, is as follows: DSGVTQTPKHLITATGQRVTLRCSPRSGDLSVYWYQQSLDQGLQFLIQYYNGEERAKGNILERFSAQQFPDLHSELNLSSLELGDSALYFCASSVGVSGRVDTQYFGPGTRLTVL.

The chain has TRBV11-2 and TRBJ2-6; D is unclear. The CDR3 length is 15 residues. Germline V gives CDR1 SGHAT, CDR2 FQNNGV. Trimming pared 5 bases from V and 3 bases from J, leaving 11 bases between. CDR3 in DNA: TGTGCCAGCAGCCGGGCCCGCGGTGGGGCCAACGTCCTGACTTTC. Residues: CASSRARGGANVLTF. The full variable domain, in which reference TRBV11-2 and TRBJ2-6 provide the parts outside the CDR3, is EAGVAQSPRYKIIEKRQSVAFWCNPISGHATLYWYQQILGQGPKLLIQFQNNGVVDDSQLPKDRFSAERLKGVDSTLKIQPAKLEDSAVYLCASSRARGGANVLTFGAGSRLTVL.

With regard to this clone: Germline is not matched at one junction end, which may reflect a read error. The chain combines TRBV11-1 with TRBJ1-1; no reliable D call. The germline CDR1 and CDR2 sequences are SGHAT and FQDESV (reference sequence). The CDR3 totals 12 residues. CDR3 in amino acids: CASSLAPTGAFF. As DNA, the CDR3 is TGTGCCAGCAGCTTAGCCCCAACTGGAGCTTTCTTT. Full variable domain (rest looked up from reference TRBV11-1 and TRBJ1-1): EAEVAQSPRYKITEKSQAVAFWCDPISGHATLYWYRQILGQGPELLVQFQDESVVDDSQLPKDRFSAERLKGVDSTLKIQPAELGDSAMYLCASSLAPTGAFFGQGTRLTVV.

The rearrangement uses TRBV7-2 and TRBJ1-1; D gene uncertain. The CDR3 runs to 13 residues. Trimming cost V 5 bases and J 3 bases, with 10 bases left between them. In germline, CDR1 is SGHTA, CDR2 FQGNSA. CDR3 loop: CASSPSPYTEAFF. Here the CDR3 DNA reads TGTGCCAGCAGCCCAAGCCCGTACACTGAAGCTTTCTTT.

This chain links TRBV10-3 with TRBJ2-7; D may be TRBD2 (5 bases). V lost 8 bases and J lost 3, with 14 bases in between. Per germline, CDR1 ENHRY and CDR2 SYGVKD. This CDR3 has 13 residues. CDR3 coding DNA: TGTGCCATCGGCGGGCAGGCCGGCTACGAGCAGTACTTC. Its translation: CAIGGQAGYEQYF.

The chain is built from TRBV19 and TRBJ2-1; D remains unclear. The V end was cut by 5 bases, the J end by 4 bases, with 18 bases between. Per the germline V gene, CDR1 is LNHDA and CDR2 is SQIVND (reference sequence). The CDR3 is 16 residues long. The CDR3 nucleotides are TGTGCCAGTAGTGTGAATAGTGCCGATCAGTACAATGAGCAGTTCTTC. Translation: CASSVNSADQYNEQFF.

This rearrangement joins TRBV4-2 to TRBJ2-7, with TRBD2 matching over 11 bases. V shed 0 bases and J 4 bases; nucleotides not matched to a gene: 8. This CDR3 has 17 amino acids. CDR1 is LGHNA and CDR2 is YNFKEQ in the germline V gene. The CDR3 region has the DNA TGTGCCAGCAGCCAAGAAGGATCCGGGACTAGCGGATACGAGCAGTACTTC. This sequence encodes CASSQEGSGTSGYEQYF.

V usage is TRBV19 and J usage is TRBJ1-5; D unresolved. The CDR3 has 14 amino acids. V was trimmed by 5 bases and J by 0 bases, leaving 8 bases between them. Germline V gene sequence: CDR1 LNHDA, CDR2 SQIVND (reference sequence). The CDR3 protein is CASSWTDSNQPQHF. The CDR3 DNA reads TGTGCCAGTAGTTGGACGGATAGCAATCAGCCCCAGCATTTT.

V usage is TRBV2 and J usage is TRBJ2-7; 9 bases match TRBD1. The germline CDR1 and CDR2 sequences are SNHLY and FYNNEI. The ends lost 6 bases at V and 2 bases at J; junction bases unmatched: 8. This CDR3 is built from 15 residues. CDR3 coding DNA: TGTGCCAGCAGCGCCCCGGACAGGGGAACCTACGAGCAGTACTTC. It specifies CASSAPDRGTYEQYF.

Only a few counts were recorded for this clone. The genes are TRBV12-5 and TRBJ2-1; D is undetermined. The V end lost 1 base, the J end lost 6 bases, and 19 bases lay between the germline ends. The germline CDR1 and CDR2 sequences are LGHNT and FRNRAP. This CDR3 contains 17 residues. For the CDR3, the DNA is TGTGCTAGTGGTTTGGGCAACGACCCTACCCCTTTCAATGAGCAGTTCTTC. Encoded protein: CASGLGNDPTPFNEQFF.

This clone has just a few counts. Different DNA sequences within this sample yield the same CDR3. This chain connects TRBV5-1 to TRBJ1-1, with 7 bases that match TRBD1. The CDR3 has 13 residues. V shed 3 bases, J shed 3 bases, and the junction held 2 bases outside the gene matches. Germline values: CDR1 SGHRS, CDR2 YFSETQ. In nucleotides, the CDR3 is TGCGCCAGCAGCTCCCAGGGGGACACTGAAGCTTTCTTT. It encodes CASSSQGDTEAFF.

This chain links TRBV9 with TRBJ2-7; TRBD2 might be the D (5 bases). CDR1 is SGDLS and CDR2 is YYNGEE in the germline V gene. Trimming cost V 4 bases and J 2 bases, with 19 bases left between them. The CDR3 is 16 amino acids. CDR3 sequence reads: CASSFFDGVYPYEQYF. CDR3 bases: TGTGCCAGCAGCTTTTTCGACGGGGTTTACCCCTACGAGCAGTACTTC.

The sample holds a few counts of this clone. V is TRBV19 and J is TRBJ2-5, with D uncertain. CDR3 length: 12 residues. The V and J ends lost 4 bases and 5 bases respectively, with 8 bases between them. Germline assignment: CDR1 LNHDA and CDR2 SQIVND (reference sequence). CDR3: CASSRAAETQYF. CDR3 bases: TGTGCCAGTAGTAGAGCCGCGGAGACCCAGTACTTC.

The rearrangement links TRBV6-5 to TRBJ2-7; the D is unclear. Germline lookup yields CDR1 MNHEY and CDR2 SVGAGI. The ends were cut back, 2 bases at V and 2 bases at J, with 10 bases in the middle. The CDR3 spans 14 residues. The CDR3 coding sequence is TGTGCCAGCAGTTACCCGACCAGGCCCTACGAGCAGTACTTC. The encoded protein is CASSYPTRPYEQYF.

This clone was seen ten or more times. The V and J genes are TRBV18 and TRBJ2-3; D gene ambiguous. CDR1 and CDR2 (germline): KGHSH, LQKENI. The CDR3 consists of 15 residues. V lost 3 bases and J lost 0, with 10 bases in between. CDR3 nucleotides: TGTGCCAGCTCACCTGATCTGATAAGCACAGATACGCAGTATTTT. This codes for CASSPDLISTDTQYF.

In nucleotides, the CDR3 is TGTGCCAGCAGCTCCCCCCCCGGCTTCGACGAGCAGTACTTC. It is translated as CASSSPPGFDEQYF. This chain joins TRBV7-2 and TRBJ2-7; D ambiguous. This CDR3 region has 14 residues. The V and J ends lost 4 bases and 5 bases respectively, with 15 bases between them. Germline V gives CDR1 SGHTA, CDR2 FQGNSA.

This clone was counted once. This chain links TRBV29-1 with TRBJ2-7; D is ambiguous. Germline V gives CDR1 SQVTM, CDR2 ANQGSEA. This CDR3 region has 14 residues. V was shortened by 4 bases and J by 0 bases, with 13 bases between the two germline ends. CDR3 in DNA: TGCAGCGTTGTTTCGATCTGGAGCTCCTACGAGCAGTACTTC. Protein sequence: CSVVSIWSSYEQYF.

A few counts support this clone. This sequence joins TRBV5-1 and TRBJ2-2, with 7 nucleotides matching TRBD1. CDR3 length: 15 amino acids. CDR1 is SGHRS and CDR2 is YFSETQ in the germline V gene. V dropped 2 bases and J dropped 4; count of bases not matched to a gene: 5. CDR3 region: CASSFDRVGTGELFF. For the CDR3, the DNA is TGCGCCAGCAGCTTCGACAGGGTGGGCACCGGGGAGCTGTTTTTT.

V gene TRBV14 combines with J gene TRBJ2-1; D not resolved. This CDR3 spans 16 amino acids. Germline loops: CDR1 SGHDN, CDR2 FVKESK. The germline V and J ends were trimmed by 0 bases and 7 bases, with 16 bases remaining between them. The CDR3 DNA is TGTGCCAGCAGCCAAGATATCGGCGGATTTGGAAATGAGCAGTTCTTC. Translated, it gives CASSQDIGGFGNEQFF.